This T cell receptor beta chain was identified in a study of cytomegalovirus exposure and HLA in healthy donors. Study-wide points: A later analysis found TCR association rates differed by HLA locus, highest for DRB1 and lowest for HLA-C.

Both 60 Vbeta primers and 13 Jbeta primers went into the PCR. Method: immunoSEQ multiplex PCR; TCRdb's copy keeps in-frame clones and lacks some. The sample yields approximately 81,000 clones, roughly 74% seen once. The germline V gene has CDR1 MNHNS and CDR2 SASEGT. Trimming cost V 7 bases and J 6 bases, with 11 bases left between them. The CDR3 sequence is 12 residues long. This clone was recorded only once. The antigen is undetermined. The rearrangement links TRBV6-1 to TRBJ2-3; the D gene is possibly TRBD2 (5 bases). The sample was PBMCs. The TCR originated in a woman in her fifties or sixties in good health and CMV-seropositive. CDR3 loop: CASTTSVDTQYF. Written as DNA, the CDR3 is TGTGCCAGCACTACTAGTGTGGATACGCAGTATTTT.